The clone carrying this TCR beta chain was observed a single time. The sample belongs to a study of CD8 T cells in Susac syndrome. The authors reverse transcribed 0.5 to 1 ug RNA with random hexamers. immunoSEQ multiplex PCR amplified TCR beta CDR3 across 54 Vbeta, 13 Jbeta. TCRdb called the immunoSEQ multiplex PCR reads again in MiXCR, with one record for every CDR3 protein. The data hold 120,000 or so distinct CDR3 sequences, with roughly 96% observed a single time. The CDR3 loop spans 16 amino acids. Germline lookup yields CDR1 SGHRS and CDR2 YFSETQ. V lost 4 bases and J lost 6; bases outside the gene matches: 9. Sequencing targeted TCR beta in blood CD8+ and CD4+ T cells. TEMRA cells were FACS-enriched and CD8+ and CD4+ T cells negatively isolated.

Sample: CD4+ T cells from PBMCs. J is TRBJ2-7 and V is TRBV5-1; 14 bases map to TRBD2. The sequence came from a human donor in good health. CDR3 residues: CASSRGTSGSRGEQYF. CDR3 bases: TGCGCCAGCAGCAGAGGGACTAGCGGGAGCCGGGGCGAGCAGTACTTC.